These 19 T cell receptor beta chains were all obtained from the same sample, sequenced in a study of blood T cell repertoires in COVID-19. Generated by immunoSEQ multiplex PCR, the TCRdb table keeps only in-frame clones and is missing some. The table shows 200,000 to 250,000 clones, with around nine tenths occurring only once. The sequenced sample was peripheral blood. These receptor sequences come from a man between 18 and 35 years old with active or convalescent COVID-19.

The rearrangement joins TRBV21-1 to TRBJ2-7; no check of the table's D call, TRBD2, against the DNA was made. TRBV21-1 is a pseudogene locus. This CDR3 region has 17 residues. CDR3 DNA: TGTGCCAGCAGCAAAGACCCACTAGCGGGAGCGCCCAACGAGCAGTACTTC. It is translated as CASSKDPLAGAPNEQYF.

The rearrangement uses TRBV7-8 and TRBJ2-3; 8 bases are a match to TRBD2. V lost 4 bases, J lost 5 bases, and 11 bases stayed unmatched. The CDR3 is 16 residues long. The germline V gene encodes CDR1 SGHVS and CDR2 FQNEAQ. The CDR3 sequence: CASSYKGGLGIDTQYF. CDR3 coding DNA: TGTGCCAGCAGCTACAAGGGGGGACTAGGAATAGATACGCAGTATTTT.

J is TRBJ2-4 and V is TRBV5-1; D ambiguous. This CDR3 has 15 amino acids. V shed 6 bases and J shed 2 bases, with 15 bases lying between them. CDR1 is SGHRS, CDR2 YFSETQ, per germline. Here the CDR3 DNA reads TGCGCCAGCAACCACGAAGGAGAGCCCAAAAACATTCAGTACTTC. Protein sequence: CASNHEGEPKNIQYF. The variable domain in full, with the rest retrieved from reference TRBV5-1 and TRBJ2-4, is KAGVTQTPRYLIKTRGQQVTLSCSPISGHRSVSWYQQTPGQGLQFLFEYFSETQRNKGNFPGRFSGRQFSNSRSEMNVSTLELGDSALYLCASNHEGEPKNIQYFGAGTRLSVL.

With respect to this clone: This specimen includes other DNA sequences encoding the same CDR3. The rearrangement uses TRBV28 and TRBJ1-2; tentative D call: TRBD1 (6 bases). V lost 4 bases, J lost 2 bases, and 8 bases lay in between. The CDR3 is made up of 13 amino acids. Germline CDR1 MDHEN, CDR2 SYDVKM. CDR3 region: CASSSQGNYGYTF. CDR3 bases: TGTGCCAGCAGTTCGCAGGGGAACTATGGCTACACCTTC.

This clone showed up just once. The chain couples TRBV6-2 or TRBV6-3 to TRBJ1-5, with TRBD1 matching 9 bases. The junction had 7 bases not matched to a gene; V was cut back by 0 bases and J by 7 bases. Germline assignment: CDR1 MNHEY and CDR2 SVGEGT. The CDR3 totals 16 residues. CDR3 bases: TGTGCCAGCAGTTACTCGGGGGGACAGGGCTCACAGCCCCAGCATTTT. Its translation is CASSYSGGQGSQPQHF.

V and J are TRBV9 and TRBJ2-3, with D perhaps TRBD2 (6 bases). Germline V gene data show CDR1 as SGDLS and CDR2 as YYNGEE. V gave up 0 bases and J gave up 5 bases, with 10 bases separating them. This CDR3 is 14 amino acids long. The CDR3 DNA reads as TGTGCCAGCAGCGTAGACGGGAGCGGAGATACGCAGTATTTT. Its translation is CASSVDGSGDTQYF.

This clone was detected once. Germline and junction disagree at one end, which may indicate a read error. The V call is TRBV13, the J call TRBJ1-2, with unresolved D. CDR3 length: 12 amino acids. Germline CDR1 reads PRHDT; CDR2 reads FYEKMQ (reference sequence). CDR3 DNA: TGTGCCAGCAGCTTAGGTTGGAGTAGCCACGCCTTC. Translated: CASSLGWSSHAF.

This clone has just one count. J is TRBJ2-1 and V is TRBV7-3, with TRBD2 matching 8 bases. Germline trimming cut 5 bases from V and 3 bases from J; bases unmatched to any gene: 9. The CDR3 length is 16 residues. Looked up from germline, CDR1 is SGHTA and CDR2 is FQGTGA. The CDR3 reads CASSPASGSGYNEQFF. The DNA for the CDR3 is TGTGCCAGCAGCCCCGCGAGCGGGAGTGGCTACAATGAGCAGTTCTTC. Drawing the rest from reference TRBV7-3 and TRBJ2-1, the complete variable domain is GAGVSQTPSNKVTEKGKYVELRCDPISGHTALYWYRQSLGQGPEFLIYFQGTGAADDSGLPNDRFFAVRPEGSVSTLKIQRTERGDSAVYLCASSPASGSGYNEQFFGPGTRLTVL.

This sequence joins TRBV28 and TRBJ1-4, with TRBD1 matching 10 bases. Per germline, CDR1 MDHEN and CDR2 SYDVKM. The CDR3 runs 15 residues. J was trimmed by 5 bases and V by 5 bases; bases with no gene match: 5. This CDR3 reads CASSPRDRGNEKLFF. The CDR3 DNA follows: TGTGCCAGCAGTCCCCGGGACAGGGGAAATGAAAAACTGTTTTTT.

V usage is TRBV4-2 and J usage is TRBJ1-5; 11 positions agree with TRBD1. The CDR3 runs 17 residues. Germline V gene lookup returns CDR1 LGHNA and CDR2 YNFKEQ. V shed 0 bases and J 7 bases; nucleotides not matched to a gene: 8. The CDR3 nucleotides are TGTGCCAGCAGCCAAGATAGAGGACAGGGGGCTAGACAGCCCCAGCATTTT. This translates into CASSQDRGQGARQPQHF.

The chain is built from TRBV7-2 and TRBJ1-2, with D perhaps TRBD1 (6 bases). Germline V gene sequence: CDR1 SGHTA, CDR2 FQGNSA. Trimming stripped 6 bases from V and 3 bases from J, with 14 bases between. This CDR3 has 14 residues. The CDR3 spells CASRTAGGDYGYTF. For the CDR3, the DNA is TGTGCCAGCAGAACAGCGGGGGGCGACTATGGCTACACCTTC. Together with reference TRBV7-2 and TRBJ1-2, the CDR3 gives the full variable domain: GAGVSQSPSNKVTEKGKDVELRCDPISGHTALYWYRQSLGQGLEFLIYFQGNSAPDKSGLPSDRFSAERTGGSVSTLTIQRTQQEDSAVYLCASRTAGGDYGYTFGSGTRLTVV.

This rearrangement joins TRBV5-8 to TRBJ1-4, with 7 bases identical to TRBD1. The CDR3 totals 14 residues. Losses at the gene ends were 1 base for V and 5 bases for J; bases not matched to a gene: 2. Germline CDR1 reads SGHTS; CDR2 reads YDEGEE. The CDR3 sequence: CASSLTTGNEKLFF. CDR3 sequence (DNA): TGTGCCAGCAGCTTGACGACAGGGAATGAAAAACTGTTTTTT.

The chain uses TRBV4-3 and TRBJ1-4; the match to TRBD1 covers 10 bases. This CDR3 spans 16 amino acids. Germline-derived CDR1 and CDR2 are LGHNA and YSLEER. Trimming at V came to 0 bases and at J to 8 bases, leaving 6 bases not matched to a gene. For the CDR3, the DNA is TGCGCCAGCAGCCAAGATGGGGGACAGGGGCAAGAAAAACTGTTTTTT. As protein: CASSQDGGQGQEKLFF.

The V gene is TRBV5-6, the J gene TRBJ2-2; 12 nucleotides match TRBD2. This CDR3 has 19 amino acids. CDR1 is SGHDT and CDR2 is YYEEEE in the germline V gene. J gave up 4 bases and V 4 bases, and 14 bases lay outside the gene matches. CDR3 loop: CASSNKISGTSGFTGELFF. The CDR3 DNA reads TGTGCCAGCAGCAATAAAATTTCCGGGACTAGCGGGTTCACCGGGGAGCTGTTTTTT.

The chain combines TRBV30 with TRBJ2-1, with D possibly being TRBD1 (6 bases). Per germline, CDR1 GTSNPN and CDR2 SVGIG (reference sequence). V was clipped by 0 bases and J by 0 bases, with 12 bases between them. The CDR3 totals 16 residues. CDR3 coding DNA: TGTGCCTGGAGTGTACCCACAGGGCGCTCCTACAATGAGCAGTTCTTC. Its protein product is CAWSVPTGRSYNEQFF. Drawing the rest from reference TRBV30 and TRBJ2-1, the complete variable domain is SQTIHQWPATLVQPVGSPLSLECTVEGTSNPNLYWYRQAAGRGLQLLFYSVGIGQISSEVPQNLSASRPQDRQFILSSKKLLLSDSGFYLCAWSVPTGRSYNEQFFGPGTRLTVL.

The J gene is TRBJ2-7, the V gene TRBV5-1; 8 bases agree with TRBD1. With V trimmed by 3 bases and J by 3 bases, 5 bases remained unmatched. The germline V gene has CDR1 SGHRS and CDR2 YFSETQ. CDR3 length: 14 residues. The CDR3 spells CASSYLDRDYEQYF. The CDR3 nucleotides read TGCGCCAGCAGCTACTTGGACAGGGACTACGAGCAGTACTTC.

V and J are TRBV2 and TRBJ1-5, with D possibly matching TRBD1 (5 bases). CDR1 and CDR2 (germline): SNHLY, FYNNEI. The CDR3 is 15 amino acids. Trimming shortened V by 4 bases and J by 5 bases, and 15 bases separated the two germline ends. The CDR3 region has the DNA TGTGCCAGCAGTGTCCCCAGGGCAAAGGATCAGCCCCAGCATTTT. This translates into CASSVPRAKDQPQHF.

DNA of the CDR3: TGTGCCAGCAGCACCGGGTGGGAGCCCCAGCATTTT. Translated, it gives CASSTGWEPQHF. This chain uses TRBV27 with TRBJ1-5; D is undetermined. This CDR3 comprises 12 residues. From germline, CDR1 is MNHEY and CDR2 SMNVEV (reference sequence). The V end was cut by 6 bases, the J end by 8 bases, with 11 bases between.

V gene TRBV7-3 combines with J gene TRBJ2-7, with D possibly TRBD2 on 5 matching bases. This CDR3 has 14 residues. Trimming cost V 5 bases and J 0 bases, with 11 bases left between them. The germline gives CDR1 SGHTA, CDR2 FQGTGA. In nucleotides, the CDR3 is TGTGCCAGCAGCCCCGGAGGTAGCTCCTACGAGCAGTACTTC. The encoded protein is CASSPGGSSYEQYF. The variable domain in full, with the rest retrieved from reference TRBV7-3 and TRBJ2-7, is GAGVSQTPSNKVTEKGKYVELRCDPISGHTALYWYRQSLGQGPEFLIYFQGTGAADDSGLPNDRFFAVRPEGSVSTLKIQRTERGDSAVYLCASSPGGSSYEQYFGPGTRLTVT.